This T cell receptor beta chain was profiled in a study of T cells in pancreatic ductal adenocarcinoma. General study findings and limits: Tumor and blood clonality did not differ significantly, about 0.1 versus 0.065. Tumor samples had fewer productive templates and about 8-fold fewer unique clonotypes than blood.

The germline V gene has CDR1 MNHNS and CDR2 SASEGT. Trimming removed 2 bases at V and 8 bases at J, with 12 bases between. The CDR3 runs 13 residues. Some clones are missing from TCRdb's copy, which holds only in-frame ones; the method was immunoSEQ multiplex PCR. This sample has about 29,000 clones; around 90% occur once, and the top ten carry around 2.2%. Remarks on this clone: Its antigen is currently unknown.

Selected pancreatic ductal adenocarcinoma patients had undergone surgery without neoadjuvant therapy. The TCR was taken from a human donor with pancreatic ductal adenocarcinoma. Sequencing input: PBMCs. The chain joins TRBV6-1 to TRBJ1-2; D gene unclear. The CDR3 spells CASSEMAERGYTF. CDR3 nucleotide sequence: TGTGCCAGCAGTGAAATGGCAGAGAGGGGCTACACCTTC.